A single T cell receptor (beta chain) is shown here with its context. This entry belongs to a study of blood T cell repertoires in COVID-19. There are 16 residues in the CDR3. Germline CDR1 reads GTSNPN; CDR2 reads SVGIG (reference sequence). The ends lost 5 bases at V and 4 bases at J; junction bases unmatched: 10. Grouping used clinical history reported by participants in a survey and questionnaire. Sequenced by immunoSEQ multiplex PCR; TCRdb stores in-frame clones only, minus some. The sample records fewer than 350,000 clones, 85% being singletons. Sequences were obtained from PBMCs or T cells enriched from blood (not recorded which). The source is a woman aged 50 to 60 who had recovered from COVID-19. The V and J genes are TRBV30 and TRBJ2-5, with 13 bases lining up with TRBD2. The CDR3: CAWEGGGLAGLETQYF. CDR3 DNA: TGTGCCTGGGAGGGGGGGGGACTAGCGGGACTAGAGACCCAGTACTTC.